Each of the 19 T cell receptor beta chains below was sequenced from the same sample in a study of shared clonotypes between healthy human individuals. Method: immunoSEQ multiplex PCR; TCRdb's copy keeps in-frame clones and lacks some. This sample has more than 2 million clones; 95% occur once, and the top ten carry 0.1% to 0.15%. Material for sequencing was naive CD4+ T cells sorted from blood. Regarding subset: CD45RA+ positively selected. Receptor source: a man aged 18 to 29 in good health.

V and J are TRBV30 and TRBJ2-1, with D possibly matching TRBD2 (6 bases). The germline V and J ends were trimmed by 3 bases and 3 bases, with 12 bases remaining between them. The germline V gene encodes CDR1 GTSNPN and CDR2 SVGIG (reference sequence). The CDR3 spans 14 residues. The CDR3 loop is CAWSPGVNYNEQFF. The CDR3 region has the DNA TGTGCCTGGAGCCCGGGGGTGAACTACAATGAGCAGTTCTTC.

V gene TRBV19 combines with J gene TRBJ1-2, with 7 positions matching TRBD1. The V gene's germline CDR1 is LNHDA and CDR2 SQIVND (reference sequence). The CDR3 consists of 15 residues. The V segment lost 4 bases and the J segment 3 bases; nucleotides outside the gene matches: 8. The CDR3 spells CASSNPGGYDYGYTF. The CDR3 region has the DNA TGTGCCAGTAGTAATCCAGGGGGGTACGACTATGGCTACACCTTC. Drawing the rest from reference TRBV19 and TRBJ1-2, the complete variable domain is DGGITQSPKYLFRKEGQNVTLSCEQNLNHDAMYWYRQDPGQGLRLIYYSQIVNDFQKGDIAEGYSVSREKKESFPLTVTSAQKNPTAFYLCASSNPGGYDYGYTFGSGTRLTVV.

The chain links TRBV21-1 to TRBJ1-1. TRBV21-1 counts as a pseudogene. The CDR3 has 13 amino acids. In DNA form, the CDR3 reads TGTGCCAGCAGCAAAGCTCGGTGTGATGAAGCTTTCTTT. This sequence encodes CASSKARCDEAFF.

V and J are TRBV10-1 and TRBJ1-4; 11 bases line up with TRBD1. CDR3 length: 15 residues. The germline gives CDR1 WNHNN, CDR2 SYGVQD (reference sequence). The ends lost 3 bases at V and 5 bases at J; junction bases unmatched: 2. CDR3 protein: CASSDGDRGNEKLFF. In DNA form, the CDR3 reads TGCGCCAGCAGTGATGGGGACAGGGGGAATGAAAAACTGTTTTTT.

The sample holds one count of this clone. V is TRBV6-5 and J is TRBJ2-3; D not certain. There are 14 residues in the CDR3. From germline, CDR1 is MNHEY and CDR2 SVGAGI. The V end lost 9 bases, the J end lost 5 bases, and 18 bases lay between the germline ends. The CDR3 region is CARHKGLLRDTQYF. The CDR3 bases are TGTGCCAGACACAAGGGCCTTCTTAGAGATACGCAGTATTTT.

The V call is TRBV7-2, the J call TRBJ2-7, with TRBD2 identical over 12 bases. The germline gives CDR1 SGHTA, CDR2 FQGNSA. The V segment lost 5 bases and the J segment 3 bases; nucleotides outside the gene matches: 11. The CDR3 length is 17 residues. The CDR3 is CASSPRVLAGGNYEQYF. The CDR3 bases are TGTGCCAGCAGCCCAAGAGTCCTAGCGGGAGGGAACTACGAGCAGTACTTC.

The chain has TRBV7-6 and TRBJ2-1; 7 nucleotides line up with TRBD1. The CDR3 extends over 15 amino acids. V trimming: 5 bases; J trimming: 1 base; junction bases outside the gene matches: 5. CDR1 and CDR2 from the germline V gene are SGHVS and FNYEAQ. DNA of the CDR3: TGTGCCAGCAGCAACTTGGGACAGTCCTACAATGAGCAGTTCTTC. Translated: CASSNLGQSYNEQFF.

The chain recombines TRBV27 with TRBJ2-1, with D possibly matching TRBD2 (6 bases). The CDR3 covers 16 residues. V was shortened by 3 bases and J by 5 bases, with 17 bases between the two germline ends. Looked up from germline, CDR1 is MNHEY and CDR2 is SMNVEV (reference sequence). In nucleotides, the CDR3 is TGTGCCAGCAGTTTTACCTGGGATAGGAGGGACAATGAGCAGTTCTTC. As protein: CASSFTWDRRDNEQFF.

The V and J genes are TRBV9 and TRBJ2-5, with D perhaps assigned TRBD1 or TRBD2 (7 bases each). The CDR3 consists of 15 residues. Looked up from germline, CDR1 is SGDLS and CDR2 is YYNGEE. The V gene lost 3 bases and the J gene lost 2 bases, with 14 bases spanning the gap. The CDR3 DNA sequence: TGTGCCAGCAGCGCCCGACAGGGACTACAAGAGACCCAGTACTTC. It yields the protein CASSARQGLQETQYF.

The chain employs TRBV7-2 and TRBJ2-3; the D call may be TRBD1 or TRBD2 (6 bases each). The CDR3 consists of 16 residues. CDR1 is SGHTA and CDR2 is FQGNSA in the germline V gene. V shed 0 bases and J shed 4 bases, with 14 bases lying between them. CDR3 in DNA: TGTGCCAGCAGCTTAGCGGCCAGGGGAGGTGCAGATACGCAGTATTTT. Its protein is CASSLAARGGADTQYF.

Points on this clone: Additional DNA sequences in this sample encode the identical CDR3. The V and J genes are TRBV25-1 and TRBJ1-1, with 8 bases that match TRBD1. The CDR3 extends over 15 amino acids. Germline-derived CDR1 and CDR2 are MGHDK and SYGVNS. With 2 bases clipped from V and 4 bases from J, the junction kept 6 bases outside the gene matches. CDR3 loop: CASSEPGQGGTEAFF. The CDR3 DNA follows: TGTGCCAGCAGTGAACCCGGACAGGGCGGCACTGAAGCTTTCTTT.

V is TRBV28 and J is TRBJ2-2, with unresolved D. This CDR3 region has 15 residues. Trimming took off 4 bases at V and 0 bases at J, with 9 bases between the two ends. The germline V gene encodes CDR1 MDHEN and CDR2 SYDVKM. The CDR3: CASSSHHANTGELFF. CDR3 DNA sequence: TGTGCCAGCAGTTCACACCACGCGAACACCGGGGAGCTGTTTTTT.

Points on this clone: The sample has other DNA sequences that encode this CDR3 too. The chain recombines TRBV2 with TRBJ2-6; D is perhaps TRBD1 (6 bases). The V end was cut by 4 bases, the J end by 2 bases, with 9 bases between. The CDR3 runs to 15 residues. Germline loops: CDR1 SNHLY, CDR2 FYNNEI. CDR3 residues: CASSVNRAGANVLTF. The CDR3 coding sequence is TGTGCCAGCAGTGTAAACAGGGCTGGGGCCAACGTCCTGACTTTC.

The rearrangement joins TRBV5-6 to TRBJ2-3, with D perhaps matching TRBD1 or TRBD2 (5 bases each). The V gene lost 7 bases and the J gene lost 2 bases, with 11 bases spanning the gap. Germline CDR1 reads SGHDT; CDR2 reads YYEEEE. The CDR3 sequence is 13 residues long. As DNA, the CDR3 is TGTGCCAGCCGGGACGGATTCACAGATACGCAGTATTTT. This translates into CASRDGFTDTQYF.

This chain's CDR3 is CASVPDRMRGNTIYF. The DNA for the CDR3 is TGTGCTAGTGTGCCGGACAGGATGCGGGGAAACACCATATATTTT. The V gene is TRBV12-5, the J gene TRBJ1-3, with 7 bases identical to TRBD1. The CDR3 sequence is 15 residues long. Germline V gives CDR1 LGHNT, CDR2 FRNRAP. V shed 7 bases, J shed 4 bases, and the junction held 10 bases outside the gene matches.

V and J are TRBV2 and TRBJ2-7; 9 bases are shared with TRBD1. The CDR3 has 14 residues. V was clipped by 7 bases and J by 2 bases; unmatched bases: 6. Germline V gene lookup returns CDR1 SNHLY and CDR2 FYNNEI. CDR3 DNA: TGTGCCAGCATCGGGACAGGGATAACCTACGAGCAGTACTTC. Protein: CASIGTGITYEQYF.

This sequence joins TRBV9 and TRBJ2-7, with D unclear. The CDR3 length is 15 residues. From germline, CDR1 is SGDLS and CDR2 YYNGEE. V was trimmed by 0 bases and J by 4 bases, leaving 14 bases between them. DNA of the CDR3: TGTGCCAGCAGCGTAGCCCCCAGTCGGGCATACGAGCAGTACTTC. It specifies CASSVAPSRAYEQYF. Combining the CDR3 with reference TRBV9 and TRBJ2-7 gives the whole variable domain DSGVTQTPKHLITATGQRVTLRCSPRSGDLSVYWYQQSLDQGLQFLIQYYNGEERAKGNILERFSAQQFPDLHSELNLSSLELGDSALYFCASSVAPSRAYEQYFGPGTRLTVT.

The chain's CDR3 is CASSLRGASRGTDTQYF. The CDR3 region has the DNA TGTGCCAGCAGCTTGAGGGGGGCGTCCAGGGGTACAGATACGCAGTATTTT. This chain links TRBV5-8 with TRBJ2-3; the D call may be TRBD1 or TRBD2 (6 bases each). The CDR3 length is 17 residues. V was clipped by 1 base and J by 3 bases, with 18 bases between them. Germline V lookup: CDR1 SGHTS, CDR2 YDEGEE.

This rearrangement joins TRBV6-1 to TRBJ1-1, with a weak D call TRBD1 (5 bases). The V end was cut by 2 bases, the J end by 11 bases, with 21 bases between. Germline V gene data show CDR1 as MNHNS and CDR2 as SASEGT. This CDR3 has 15 residues. The CDR3 region has the DNA TGTGCCAGCAGTGAACTTCAGATTAGAGGAGGGGAGGCTTTCTTT. Protein product: CASSELQIRGGEAFF.